The 16 T cell receptor beta chains presented below share a single source sample, sequenced in a study of cytomegalovirus exposure and HLA in healthy donors. Vbeta (60) and Jbeta (13) primers were used in the PCR. Libraries were prepared by immunoSEQ multiplex PCR; TCRdb keeps only in-frame clonotypes and omits some of them. The profile shows some 110,000 clones, around 85% of them singletons. Sequenced input: PBMCs. These receptors all stem from a man aged 55 to 70 in good health and CMV-seronegative.

The rearrangement uses TRBV6-5 and TRBJ1-4; 7 bases match TRBD1. After removal of 0 bases from V and 5 bases from J, the junction contained 3 bases not matched to a gene. Germline CDR1 is MNHEY and CDR2 is SVGAGI. The CDR3 has 15 amino acids. CDR3 nucleotide sequence: TGTGCCAGCAGTTACTCGGGACAGATAAATGAAAAACTGTTTTTT. Translation gives CASSYSGQINEKLFF.

This clone has just one count. V gene TRBV23-1 combines with J gene TRBJ1-1, with 7 bases lining up with TRBD1. TRBV23-1 is identified as an open reading frame with a role that is uncertain. This CDR3 has 17 residues. V lost 3 bases, J lost 0 bases, and 10 bases stayed unmatched. CDR3 in amino acids: CASSHLRGGEMNTEAFF. CDR3 bases: TGCGCCAGCAGTCACTTGCGAGGGGGCGAGATGAACACTGAAGCTTTCTTT.

This clone was seen just once. The chain has TRBV2 and TRBJ2-3; D may be TRBD2 (6 bases). Trimming cost V 3 bases and J 3 bases, with 16 bases left between them. Germline CDR1 SNHLY, CDR2 FYNNEI. The length of the CDR3 is 16 residues. Written as DNA, the CDR3 is TGTGCCAGCAGTGACCAGCCGTCACGGGGGACAGATACGCAGTATTTT. Protein product: CASSDQPSRGTDTQYF.

The chain carries TRBV7-3 and TRBJ2-3; TRBD2 matches at 7 bases. From germline, CDR1 is SGHTA and CDR2 FQGTGA. The CDR3 has 15 residues. With V trimmed by 4 bases and J by 1 base, 5 bases remained unmatched. CDR3 coding DNA: TGTGCCAGCAGCTCCGGACTAGTAGGCACAGATACGCAGTATTTT. Amino acids: CASSSGLVGTDTQYF. Using reference TRBV7-3 and TRBJ2-3 for the parts outside the CDR3, the full variable domain is GAGVSQTPSNKVTEKGKYVELRCDPISGHTALYWYRQSLGQGPEFLIYFQGTGAADDSGLPNDRFFAVRPEGSVSTLKIQRTERGDSAVYLCASSSGLVGTDTQYFGPGTRLTVL.

The chain employs TRBV5-4 and TRBJ2-7, with D maybe TRBD2 (5 bases). Looked up from germline, CDR1 is SGHNT and CDR2 is YYREEE (reference sequence). With 2 bases removed from V and 7 bases from J, the gap between germline ends came to 7 bases. This CDR3 has 11 residues. For the CDR3, the DNA is TGTGCCAGCAGCTTTGGCGGGGAGCAGTACGTC. Translated, it gives CASSFGGEQYV.

The V gene is TRBV6-1, the J gene TRBJ1-2, with D hard to call. Trimming stripped 6 bases from V and 1 base from J, with 15 bases between. Per germline, CDR1 MNHNS and CDR2 SASEGT. The CDR3 covers 15 residues. CDR3: CASRKETPDNYGYTF. The CDR3 DNA is TGTGCCAGCAGAAAGGAGACCCCGGATAACTATGGCTACACCTTC.

The chain joins TRBV7-8 to TRBJ1-5, with D tentatively TRBD1 (5 bases). CDR1 and CDR2 from the germline V gene are SGHVS and FQNEAQ. Trimming pared 3 bases from V and 4 bases from J, leaving 10 bases between. The length of the CDR3 is 14 residues. The CDR3 DNA sequence: TGTGCCAGCAGCTTCCCAGGGCAAAATCAGCCCCAGCATTTT. Encoded protein: CASSFPGQNQPQHF. The full variable domain, completed using reference TRBV7-8 and TRBJ1-5, is GAGVSQSPRYKVAKRGQDVALRCDPISGHVSLFWYQQALGQGPEFLTYFQNEAQLDKSGLPSDRFFAERPEGSVSTLKIQRTQQEDSAVYLCASSFPGQNQPQHFGDGTRLSIL.

V and J are TRBV9 and TRBJ2-7, with D perhaps matching TRBD2 (5 bases). The V and J ends lost 0 bases and 0 bases respectively, with 16 bases between them. The germline gives CDR1 SGDLS, CDR2 YYNGEE. There are 17 residues in the CDR3. DNA of the CDR3: TGTGCCAGCAGCGTAGCTGGGGTTGCGGGTCACTCCTACGAGCAGTACTTC. Its translation is CASSVAGVAGHSYEQYF.

V and J are TRBV19 and TRBJ1-6, with D hard to call. V dropped 7 bases and J dropped 0 bases, with 10 bases sitting between them. CDR1 is LNHDA and CDR2 is SQIVND in the germline V gene (reference sequence). CDR3 length: 15 amino acids. The CDR3 is CASKDQDSYNSPLHF. CDR3 DNA sequence: TGTGCCAGTAAGGATCAGGACTCCTATAATTCACCCCTCCACTTT.

This clone was detected only once. Other nucleotide sequences from this sample produce the same CDR3. V gene TRBV5-4 combines with J gene TRBJ2-3; 15 positions match TRBD2. Germline CDR1 and CDR2: SGHNT and YYREEE (reference sequence). The CDR3 spans 18 residues. V lost 5 bases and J lost 8; bases outside the gene matches: 15. CDR3 protein: CASSGGTSGGLHRVTQYF. Written as DNA, the CDR3 is TGTGCCAGCAGTGGGGGGACTAGCGGGGGGTTACACAGAGTTACGCAGTATTTT.

The rearrangement links TRBV7-2 to TRBJ2-3, with D possibly being TRBD1 (5 bases). The ends were cut back, 1 base at V and 4 bases at J, with 15 bases in the middle. This CDR3 contains 16 residues. The V gene's germline CDR1 is SGHTA and CDR2 FQGNSA. The CDR3 here is CASSLVGQGVADTQYF. CDR3 coding DNA: TGTGCCAGCAGCTTAGTCGGTCAGGGCGTCGCAGATACGCAGTATTTT.

The chain couples TRBV18 to TRBJ1-5; 9 bases line up with TRBD1. The CDR3 covers 16 residues. CDR1 KGHSH and CDR2 LQKENI come from the germline V gene. Unmatched junction bases numbered 5, after V lost 3 bases and J lost 2 bases. CDR3 region: CASSPRQGEGNQPQHF. The CDR3 nucleotides are TGTGCCAGCTCACCGAGACAGGGGGAGGGCAATCAGCCCCAGCATTTT.

This clone was seen a single time. The chain uses TRBV6-1 and TRBJ2-7; no firm D call. There are 16 residues in the CDR3. Germline-derived CDR1 and CDR2 are MNHNS and SASEGT. The germline V and J ends were trimmed by 2 bases and 5 bases, with 19 bases remaining between them. CDR3 region: CASSEYAMTATHEQYV. The CDR3 coding sequence is TGTGCCAGCAGTGAATACGCCATGACTGCAACCCACGAGCAGTACGTC.

This rearrangement joins TRBV30 to TRBJ2-7; TRBD1 might be the D (5 bases). The germline V and J ends were trimmed by 5 bases and 3 bases, with 14 bases remaining between them. CDR1 is GTSNPN, CDR2 SVGIG, per germline (reference sequence). This CDR3 spans 13 amino acids. CDR3 sequence: CAWGYIQGYEQYF. The CDR3 nucleotides read TGTGCCTGGGGTTATATTCAGGGCTACGAGCAGTACTTC.

The rearrangement joins TRBV15 to TRBJ1-5; TRBD1 matches at 10 bases. Trimming removed 5 bases from V and 13 bases from J; junction bases left unmatched: 11. In germline, CDR1 is LNHNV, CDR2 YYDKDF (reference sequence). The CDR3 length is 14 residues. CDR3 protein: CATSSRGTGAVQHF. The CDR3 bases are TGTGCCACCAGCTCGAGGGGGACAGGGGCCGTACAGCATTTT. Combining the CDR3 with reference TRBV15 and TRBJ1-5 gives the whole variable domain DAMVIQNPRYQVTQFGKPVTLSCSQTLNHNVMYWYQQKSSQAPKLLFHYYDKDFNNEADTPDNFQSRRPNTSFCFLDIRSPGLGDTAMYLCATSSRGTGAVQHFGDGTRLSIL.

There are a few counts of this clone. This rearrangement joins TRBV19 to TRBJ2-2; D unclear. This CDR3 is 13 amino acids long. The germline V gene has CDR1 LNHDA and CDR2 SQIVND (reference sequence). V gave up 6 bases and J gave up 5 bases, with 10 bases separating them. CDR3 coding DNA: TGTGCCAGTAGCCTCGAGAGAACCGGGGAGCTGTTTTTT. It is translated as CASSLERTGELFF. The whole variable domain, remainder taken from reference TRBV19 and TRBJ2-2, is DGGITQSPKYLFRKEGQNVTLSCEQNLNHDAMYWYRQDPGQGLRLIYYSQIVNDFQKGDIAEGYSVSREKKESFPLTVTSAQKNPTAFYLCASSLERTGELFFGEGSRLTVL.